This is a list of T cell receptor beta chains from one sample in a study of T cells after yellow fever vaccination. From the 5' RACE reads, TCRdb called clonotypes with MiXCR, one entry per CDR3 protein. The sample carries about 230,000 distinct CDR3 sequences, about 7% recorded once. This specimen consisted of CD4+ T cells sorted from PBMCs, obtained on the day of the yellow fever booster vaccination. These receptors were collected from a man under 40 who received the YFV17D yellow fever vaccine. The conserved cysteine and the conserved F or W are not part of the CDR3 here. Clone size is given for some rows only: seen once, a few or many times, or a class if the clone is expanded.

V gene	clone size	CDR3 protein
TRBV12-3/TRBV12-4	NA	ASTLEGGTQGYNEQF
TRBV7-2	many	ASSFASPGSGRAVNEQY
TRBV20-1	many	SARARGEAYEQY
TRBV9	many	ASSPGQGGTDTQY
TRBV5-1	many	ASSFATLGNKGNEQF
TRBV9	many	ASSVGYGTGVTGELF
TRBV15	few	ATSRDKGSYNSPLH
TRBV14	few	ASSQGVRQPQH
TRBV29-1	NA	SVWDRGEKLF
TRBV10-3	few	AIRGTGGPYEQY
TRBV5-5	NA	ASSLDGRDGELF
TRBV7-3	few	ASSLRGGASEQF
TRBV5-6	NA	ASSLFGSYEQY
TRBV7-9	few	ASSPAGGSWDTGELF
TRBV12-3/TRBV12-4	NA	ASSFRVNGYT
TRBV6-2/TRBV6-3	NA	ASSFVTPPSSGANVLT
TRBV6-4	NA	ASSDFRDTEPKRETQY
TRBV6-1	NA	ASRSGRVYNEQF
TRBV6-1	many	ASTPGRGNSPLH
TRBV6-1	few	ASSQKGLGLYNEQF
TRBV5-1	few	ASSSDYYEQY
TRBV18	many	ASSVVTGGETQY
TRBV5-1	NA	ASSLRRTGTSYDEQF
TRBV5-1	few	ASSLPGASAQETQY
TRBV7-2	NA	ASSGQVADTDTQY
TRBV7-9	few	ASSLGTTSSYNEQF
TRBV6-1	few	ASSPRTSGRSRQETQY
TRBV10-3	few	AIRPTGSNYEQY
TRBV6-1	NA	ASSQTELQAKLF
TRBV7-2	NA	ASSPPDRRLPNEQF
TRBV24-1	many	ATSDPRQGNTGELF
TRBV12-3/TRBV12-4	few	ASSKEIIAGGETQY
TRBV12-3/TRBV12-4	few	ASGLGQSNQPQH
TRBV4-1	NA	ASRISPTGRVGEQY
TRBV19	few	ASSIDFRRLAF